One sample yielded the 9 T cell receptor beta chains listed below, sequenced in a study of blood T cell repertoires in COVID-19. Sequenced by immunoSEQ multiplex PCR; TCRdb stores in-frame clones only, minus some. The profile shows roughly 280,000 clones, roughly 84% of them singletons. The sample comprised peripheral blood. The receptors shown here come from a man between 60 and 75 years old with acute or convalescent COVID-19.

The chain employs TRBV19 and TRBJ1-2; 11 nucleotides align to TRBD1. The CDR3 is made up of 16 amino acids. Germline CDR1 and CDR2: LNHDA and SQIVND (reference sequence). Trimming removed 2 bases from V and 4 bases from J; junction bases left unmatched: 6. Here the CDR3 reads CASSITGTGGTYGYTF. The DNA for the CDR3 is TGTGCCAGTAGTATAACCGGGACAGGGGGGACCTATGGCTACACCTTC.

J is TRBJ1-5 and V is TRBV6-5, with D possibly matching TRBD1 (5 bases). Trimming took 8 bases from V and 2 from J, leaving 16 bases between them. Germline CDR1 is MNHEY and CDR2 is SVGAGI. The CDR3 is 15 amino acids. CDR3 coding DNA: TGTGCCAGCCGGGGGTGGGAGAGAGGCAATCAGCCCCAGCATTTT. Translating gives CASRGWERGNQPQHF.

V usage is TRBV27 and J usage is TRBJ1-5, with D uncertain. The CDR3 spans 15 residues. Trimming pared 7 bases from V and 7 bases from J, leaving 20 bases between. Per the germline V gene, CDR1 is MNHEY and CDR2 is SMNVEV (reference sequence). CDR3 sequence (DNA): TGTGCCAGCAAGGATCTCGGGGTGTTAGGCCAGCCCCAGCATTTT. Translated, it gives CASKDLGVLGQPQHF.

This rearrangement joins TRBV5-1 to TRBJ2-3, with TRBD2 matching over 11 bases. The germline V gene encodes CDR1 SGHRS and CDR2 YFSETQ. The V and J ends lost 1 base and 2 bases, in that order; junction bases with no gene match: 6. The CDR3 is 17 amino acids. The CDR3 protein is CASSLLLAGDLTDTQYF. The CDR3 DNA reads TGCGCCAGCAGCTTGCTACTAGCGGGAGACCTCACAGATACGCAGTATTTT.

V gene TRBV27 combines with J gene TRBJ2-3, with 8 bases that match TRBD1. CDR1 MNHEY and CDR2 SMNVEV come from the germline V gene (reference sequence). J lost 4 bases, V lost 3 bases, and 6 bases had no gene match. CDR3 length equals 15 residues. The CDR3 bases are TGTGCCAGCAGTTTCGGACAGGGTCGCTCAGATACGCAGTATTTT. As protein: CASSFGQGRSDTQYF.

This rearrangement joins TRBV2 to TRBJ2-2; D not resolved. This CDR3 has 13 residues. Trimming shortened V by 1 base and J by 7 bases, and 7 bases separated the two germline ends. The germline V gene has CDR1 SNHLY and CDR2 FYNNEI. The chain's CDR3 is CASSEVLRGELFF. For the CDR3, the DNA is TGTGCCAGCAGTGAAGTCCTGCGCGGGGAGCTGTTTTTT.

There are a few counts of this clone. J is TRBJ1-4 and V is TRBV2, with TRBD1 as a possible D gene (5 bases). Germline V gene data show CDR1 as SNHLY and CDR2 as FYNNEI. The CDR3 has 13 amino acids. V was trimmed by 7 bases and J by 5 bases, leaving 11 bases between them. CDR3 sequence reads: CASTSGNNEKLFF. The CDR3 nucleotides are TGTGCCAGCACGTCAGGGAACAATGAAAAACTGTTTTTT.

This clone was picked up one time. V and J are TRBV9 and TRBJ2-1; TRBD1 matches at 11 bases. CDR1 is SGDLS and CDR2 is YYNGEE in the germline V gene. J lost 5 bases, V lost 5 bases, and 9 bases had no gene match. The CDR3 is made up of 16 amino acids. CDR3 residues: CASRPPGTGGNNEQFF. The CDR3, as DNA: TGTGCCAGCAGGCCCCCCGGGACAGGGGGGAACAATGAGCAGTTCTTC.

J is TRBJ2-1 and V is TRBV9, with 7 bases identical to TRBD2. The CDR3 is made up of 16 amino acids. J gave up 3 bases and V 3 bases, and 9 bases lay outside the gene matches. Germline V gene lookup returns CDR1 SGDLS and CDR2 YYNGEE. DNA of the CDR3: TGTGCCAGCAGCGGTGGGAGGGAGAAGGGCTACAATGAGCAGTTCTTC. It encodes CASSGGREKGYNEQFF.